This T cell receptor beta chain was observed in a study of CD8+CD57+ T cells in acquired aplastic anemia. Across the whole study: Each DNA sample taken from sorted CD4+ and CD8+ cells came to about 3 ug on average. Findings and limits, study-wide: Significance was not reached for CD8+ Simpson's diversity between patients and controls.

CDR1 SNHLY and CDR2 FYNNEI come from the germline V gene. The CDR3 has 13 amino acids. V gave up 8 bases and J gave up 4 bases; unmatched junction bases: 5. This clonotype was counted ten times or more. The antigen is unknown. Flow cytometry had shown expanded CD8+CD57+ cells in the patients chosen for sequencing. Diagnosis of severe acquired aplastic anemia applied to all patients. Patients had not yet gotten any therapy when their blood was taken for sampling. The study profiled TCR beta VDJ and CDR3 using genomic DNA as template. Each CDR3 protein is one row after TCRdb ran MiXCR on the reads. The table shows 100,000 to 150,000 distinct CDR3 sequences, with approximately 41% occurring only once.

Material: sorted CD4+, CD8+, or CD8+CD57+ T cells (not recorded which) from PBMCs. The sequence derives from a human donor with aplastic anemia. The chain joins TRBV2 to TRBJ1-5, with TRBD1 identical over 7 bases. CDR3 region: CASAGTENQPQHF. CDR3 bases: TGTGCCAGCGCCGGGACAGAGAATCAGCCCCAGCATTTT.